This TCR beta chain was sequenced for a study of beta chain features in type 1 diabetes. This CDR3 has 17 amino acids. Germline V gene data show CDR1 as SGHTA and CDR2 as FQGNSA. The V end was cut by 5 bases, the J end by 0 bases, with 16 bases between. The investigators reverse transcribed all of the isolated RNA, so they sequenced expressed TCRB transcripts. Using immunoSEQ multiplex PCR, the repertoire was profiled, and TCRdb retains in-frame clones only, with some absent. The data hold about half a million clones, with roughly 10% observed a single time. The sequence came from a woman between 18 and 29 years old in good health. Material: naive CD4+ T cells from blood. The chain couples TRBV7-2 to TRBJ1-4; D is unresolved. DNA for the CDR3: TGTGCCAGCAGCGGAAGAGGCCTCTCAGCAACTAATGAAAAACTGTTTTTT. Its translation is CASSGRGLSATNEKLFF.